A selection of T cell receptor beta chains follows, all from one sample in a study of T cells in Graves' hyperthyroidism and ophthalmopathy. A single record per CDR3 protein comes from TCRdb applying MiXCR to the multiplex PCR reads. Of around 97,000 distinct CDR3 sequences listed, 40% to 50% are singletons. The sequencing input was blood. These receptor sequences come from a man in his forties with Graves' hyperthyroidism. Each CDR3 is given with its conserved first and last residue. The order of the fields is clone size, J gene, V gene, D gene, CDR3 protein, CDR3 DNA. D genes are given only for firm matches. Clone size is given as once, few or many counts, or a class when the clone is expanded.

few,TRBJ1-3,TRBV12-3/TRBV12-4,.,CASRVRVLSGNTIYF,TGTGCCAGCAGAGTCCGGGTGCTCTCTGGAAACACCATATATTTT
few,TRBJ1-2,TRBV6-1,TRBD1,CASRSAGTGGYGYTF,TGTGCCAGCAGGTCCGCCGGGACAGGGGGCTATGGCTACACCTTC
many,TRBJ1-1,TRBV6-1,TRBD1,CASRGQVVITEAFF,TGTGCCAGCAGGGGACAGGTCGTGATCACTGAAGCTTTCTTT
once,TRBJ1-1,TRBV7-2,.,CASSTRIRPRMNTEAFF,TGTGCCAGCAGCACCCGAATCAGGCCCCGCATGAACACTGAAGCTTTCTTT
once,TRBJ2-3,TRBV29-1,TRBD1,CSVVGQGETDTQYF,TGCAGCGTGGTAGGACAGGGGGAAACAGATACGCAGTATTTT
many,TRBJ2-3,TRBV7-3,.,CASSLGGWDADTQYF,TGTGCCAGCAGCTTAGGCGGGTGGGACGCAGATACGCAGTATTTT
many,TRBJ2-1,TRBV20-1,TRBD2,CSARVGTSGSYNEQFF,TGCAGTGCTAGAGTTGGGACTAGCGGTTCCTACAATGAGCAGTTCTTC
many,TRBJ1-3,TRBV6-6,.,CASSNRQAVKGNTIYF,TGTGCCAGCAGTAACAGGCAGGCCGTCAAGGGAAACACCATATATTTT
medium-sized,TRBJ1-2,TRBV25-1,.,CASSGRNYGYTF,TGTGCCAGCTCAGGGCGGAACTATGGCTACACCTTC
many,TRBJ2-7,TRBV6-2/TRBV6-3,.,CASSPRLVSYEQYF,TGTGCCAGCAGTCCTCGACTAGTCTCCTACGAGCAGTACTTC